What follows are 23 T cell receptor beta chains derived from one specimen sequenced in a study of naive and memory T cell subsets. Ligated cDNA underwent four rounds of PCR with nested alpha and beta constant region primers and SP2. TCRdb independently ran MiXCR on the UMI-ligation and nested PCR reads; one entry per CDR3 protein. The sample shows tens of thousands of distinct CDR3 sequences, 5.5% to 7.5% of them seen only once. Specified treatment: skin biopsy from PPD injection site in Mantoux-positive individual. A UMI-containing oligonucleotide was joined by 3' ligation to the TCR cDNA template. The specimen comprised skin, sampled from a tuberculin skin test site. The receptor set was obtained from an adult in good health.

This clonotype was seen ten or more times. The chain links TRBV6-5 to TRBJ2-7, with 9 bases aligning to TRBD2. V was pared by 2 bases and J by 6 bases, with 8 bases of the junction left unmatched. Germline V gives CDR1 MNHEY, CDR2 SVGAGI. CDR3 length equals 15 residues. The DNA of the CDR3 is TGTGCCAGCAGTTACGTTGGCGGGAGGGCCTCCGAGCAGTACTTC. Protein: CASSYVGGRASEQYF.

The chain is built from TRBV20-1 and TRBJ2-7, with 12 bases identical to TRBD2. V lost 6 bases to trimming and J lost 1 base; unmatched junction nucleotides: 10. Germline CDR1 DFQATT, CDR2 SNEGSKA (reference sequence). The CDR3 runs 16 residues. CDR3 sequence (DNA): TGCAGTGCCTTCGCTAGCGGGAGGGCCGTTTCCTACGAGCAGTACTTC. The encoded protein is CSAFASGRAVSYEQYF.

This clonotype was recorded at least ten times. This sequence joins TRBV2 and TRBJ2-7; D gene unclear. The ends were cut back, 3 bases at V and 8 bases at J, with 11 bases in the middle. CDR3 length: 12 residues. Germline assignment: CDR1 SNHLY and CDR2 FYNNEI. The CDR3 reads CASSDNVGQQYF. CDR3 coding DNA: TGTGCCAGCAGTGATAACGTCGGTCAGCAGTACTTC. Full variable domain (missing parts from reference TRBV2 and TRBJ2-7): EPEVTQTPSHQVTQMGQEVILRCVPISNHLYFYWYRQILGQKVEFLVSFYNNEISEKSEIFDDQFSVERPDGSNFTLKIRSTKLEDSAMYFCASSDNVGQQYFGPGTRLTVT.

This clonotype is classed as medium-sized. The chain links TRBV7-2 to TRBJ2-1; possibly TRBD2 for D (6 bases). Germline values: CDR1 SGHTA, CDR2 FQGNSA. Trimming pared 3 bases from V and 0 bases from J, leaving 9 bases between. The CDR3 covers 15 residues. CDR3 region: CASSFSGGSYNEQFF. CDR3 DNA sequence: TGTGCCAGCAGCTTTTCCGGGGGCTCCTACAATGAGCAGTTCTTC.

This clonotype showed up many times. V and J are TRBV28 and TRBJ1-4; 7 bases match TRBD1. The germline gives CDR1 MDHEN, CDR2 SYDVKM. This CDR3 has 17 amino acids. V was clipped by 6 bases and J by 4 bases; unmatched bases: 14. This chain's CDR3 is CASSGPDREEGNEKLFF. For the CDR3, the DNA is TGTGCCAGCAGCGGTCCAGACAGGGAGGAGGGTAATGAAAAACTGTTTTTT.

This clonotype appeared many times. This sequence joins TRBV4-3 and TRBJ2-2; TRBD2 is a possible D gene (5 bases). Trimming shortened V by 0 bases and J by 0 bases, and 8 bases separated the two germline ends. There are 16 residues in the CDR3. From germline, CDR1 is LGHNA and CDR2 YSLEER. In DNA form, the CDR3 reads TGCGCCAGCAGCCAAGAGTTCGGGACGAACACCGGGGAGCTGTTTTTT. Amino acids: CASSQEFGTNTGELFF.

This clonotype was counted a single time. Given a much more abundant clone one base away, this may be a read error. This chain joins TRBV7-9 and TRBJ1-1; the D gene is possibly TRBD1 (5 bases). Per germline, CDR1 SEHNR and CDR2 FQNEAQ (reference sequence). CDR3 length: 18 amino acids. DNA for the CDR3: TGTGCCAGCGGCTTAGCGCCTCGATCGACCTCCTCAGGGACTGAAGCTTTCTTT. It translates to CASGLAPRSTSSGTEAFF.

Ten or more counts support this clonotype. The CDR3 DNA reads TGTGCCAGCAGCCAAGATGGCGGGACAGGGGCAGATACGCAGTATTTT. It is translated as CASSQDGGTGADTQYF. The gene calls are TRBV4-2 and TRBJ2-3, with 10 bases identical to TRBD1. The CDR3 covers 16 residues. Germline V gives CDR1 LGHNA, CDR2 YNFKEQ. V gave up 0 bases and J gave up 4 bases; unmatched junction bases: 4.

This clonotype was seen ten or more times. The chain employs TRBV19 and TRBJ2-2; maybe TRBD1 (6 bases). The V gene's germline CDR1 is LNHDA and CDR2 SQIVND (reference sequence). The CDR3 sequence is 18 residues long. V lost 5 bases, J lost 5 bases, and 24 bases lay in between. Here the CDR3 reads CASSFRRPGQGGTGELFF. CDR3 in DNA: TGTGCCAGTAGTTTCCGACGACCGGGACAAGGGGGAACCGGGGAGCTGTTTTTT. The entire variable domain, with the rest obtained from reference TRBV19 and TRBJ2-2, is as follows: DGGITQSPKYLFRKEGQNVTLSCEQNLNHDAMYWYRQDPGQGLRLIYYSQIVNDFQKGDIAEGYSVSREKKESFPLTVTSAQKNPTAFYLCASSFRRPGQGGTGELFFGEGSRLTVL.

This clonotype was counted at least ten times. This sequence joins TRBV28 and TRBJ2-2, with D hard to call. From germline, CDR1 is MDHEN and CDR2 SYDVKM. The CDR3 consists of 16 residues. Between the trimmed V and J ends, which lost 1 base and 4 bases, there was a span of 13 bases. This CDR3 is CASSLSVNGGTGELFF. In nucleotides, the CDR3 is TGTGCCAGCAGTTTATCTGTGAATGGCGGCACCGGGGAGCTGTTTTTT.

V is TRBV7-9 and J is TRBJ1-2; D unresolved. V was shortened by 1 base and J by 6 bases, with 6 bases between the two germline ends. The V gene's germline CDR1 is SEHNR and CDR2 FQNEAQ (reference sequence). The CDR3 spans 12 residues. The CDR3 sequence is CASSLEIDGYTF. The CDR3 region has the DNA TGTGCCAGCAGCTTAGAAATCGATGGCTACACCTTC.

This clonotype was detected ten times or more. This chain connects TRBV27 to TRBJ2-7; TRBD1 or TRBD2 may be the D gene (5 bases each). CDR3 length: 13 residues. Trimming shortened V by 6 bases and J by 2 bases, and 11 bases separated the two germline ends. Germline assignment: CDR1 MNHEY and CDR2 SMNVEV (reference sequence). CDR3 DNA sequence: TGTGCCAGCAGCCGGGACCAAACCTACGAGCAGTACTTC. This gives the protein CASSRDQTYEQYF.

The CDR3 loop reads CASKTPGPYSYEQYF. CDR3 DNA sequence: TGTGCCAGCAAAACACCGGGACCATACTCCTACGAGCAGTACTTC. V is TRBV28 and J is TRBJ2-7; TRBD1 or TRBD2 may be the D gene (5 bases each). With 7 bases removed from V and 0 bases from J, the gap between germline ends came to 16 bases. The CDR3 is 15 residues long. The germline CDR1 and CDR2 sequences are MDHEN and SYDVKM.

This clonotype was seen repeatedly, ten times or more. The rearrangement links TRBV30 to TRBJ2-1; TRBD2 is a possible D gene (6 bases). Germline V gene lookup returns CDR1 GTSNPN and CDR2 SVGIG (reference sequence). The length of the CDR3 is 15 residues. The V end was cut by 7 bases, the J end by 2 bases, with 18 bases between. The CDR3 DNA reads TGTGCCTCTGATTGGGGAGGCCGTCCCTACAATGAGCAGTTCTTC. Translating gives CASDWGGRPYNEQFF.

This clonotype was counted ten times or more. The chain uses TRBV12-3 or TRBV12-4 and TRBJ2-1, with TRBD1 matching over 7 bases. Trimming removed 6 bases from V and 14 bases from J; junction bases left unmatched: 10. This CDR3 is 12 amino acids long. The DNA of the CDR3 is TGTGCCAGCAGCCCCTTCGACAGGGTGGAGTTCTTC. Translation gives CASSPFDRVEFF.

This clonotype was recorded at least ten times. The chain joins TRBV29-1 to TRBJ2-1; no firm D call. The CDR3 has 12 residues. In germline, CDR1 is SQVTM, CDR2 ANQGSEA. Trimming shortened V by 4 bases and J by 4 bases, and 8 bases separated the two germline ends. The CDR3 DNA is TGCAGCGTTGCTCAGGAGTACAATGAGCAGTTCTTC. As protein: CSVAQEYNEQFF.

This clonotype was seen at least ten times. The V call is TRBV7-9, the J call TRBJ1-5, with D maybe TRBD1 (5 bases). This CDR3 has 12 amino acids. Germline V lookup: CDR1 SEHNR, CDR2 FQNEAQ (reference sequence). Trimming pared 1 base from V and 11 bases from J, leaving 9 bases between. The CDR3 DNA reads TGTGCCAGCAGCTTAGAAGGGACGGCCCAGCATTTT. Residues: CASSLEGTAQHF.

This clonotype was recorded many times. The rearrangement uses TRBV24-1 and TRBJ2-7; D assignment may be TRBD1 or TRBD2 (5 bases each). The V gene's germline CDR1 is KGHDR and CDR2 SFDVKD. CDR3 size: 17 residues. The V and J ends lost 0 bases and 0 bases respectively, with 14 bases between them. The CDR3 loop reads CATSDLPARESSYEQYF. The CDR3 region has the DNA TGTGCCACCAGTGATTTGCCTGCCAGGGAGAGCTCCTACGAGCAGTACTTC.

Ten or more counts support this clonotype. The CDR3 is CASSQDNYSNQPQHF. The CDR3 nucleotides read TGCGCCAGCAGCCAAGATAATTATAGCAATCAGCCCCAGCATTTT. The rearrangement links TRBV4-1 to TRBJ1-5; D unresolved. This CDR3 is built from 15 residues. CDR1 and CDR2 from the germline V gene are MGHRA and YSYEKL. Trimming shortened V by 0 bases and J by 0 bases, and 6 bases separated the two germline ends.

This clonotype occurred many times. CDR3 nucleotide sequence: TGTGCCAGCAGCTTGAGAAGCGTGGGGGTTGGAGAGACCCAGTACTTC. It specifies CASSLRSVGVGETQYF. The genes are TRBV13 and TRBJ2-5; possibly TRBD1 or TRBD2 for D (5 bases each). In germline, CDR1 is PRHDT, CDR2 FYEKMQ (reference sequence). The V end was cut by 3 bases, the J end by 4 bases, with 18 bases between. The CDR3 is made up of 16 amino acids.

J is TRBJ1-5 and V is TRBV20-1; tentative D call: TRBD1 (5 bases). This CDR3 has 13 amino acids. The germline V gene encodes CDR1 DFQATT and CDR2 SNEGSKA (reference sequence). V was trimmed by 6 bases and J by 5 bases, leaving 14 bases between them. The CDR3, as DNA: TGCAGTGCATTAGACAGTGCAGATCAGCCCCAGCATTTT. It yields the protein CSALDSADQPQHF.

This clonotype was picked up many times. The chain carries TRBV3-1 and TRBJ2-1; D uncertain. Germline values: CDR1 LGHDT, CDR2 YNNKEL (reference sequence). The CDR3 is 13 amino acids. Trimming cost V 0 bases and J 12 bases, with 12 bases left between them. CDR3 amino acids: CASSQDRAGGQFF. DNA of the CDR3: TGTGCCAGCAGCCAAGATAGGGCCGGCGGGCAGTTCTTC.

The CDR3 is CASTGTGGDTF. The DNA of the CDR3 is TGTGCCAGCACCGGGACAGGGGGCGACACCTTC. V usage is TRBV7-9 and J usage is TRBJ1-2; 12 positions agree with TRBD1. The CDR3 extends over 11 amino acids. CDR1 is SEHNR and CDR2 is FQNEAQ in the germline V gene (reference sequence). J lost 12 bases, V lost 7 bases, and 3 bases had no gene match. The variable domain in full, with the rest retrieved from reference TRBV7-9 and TRBJ1-2, is DTGVSQNPRHKITKRGQNVTFRCDPISEHNRLYWYRQTLGQGPEFLTYFQNEAQLEKSRLLSDRFSAERPKGSFSTLEIQRTEQGDSAMYLCASTGTGGDTFGSGTRLTVV.